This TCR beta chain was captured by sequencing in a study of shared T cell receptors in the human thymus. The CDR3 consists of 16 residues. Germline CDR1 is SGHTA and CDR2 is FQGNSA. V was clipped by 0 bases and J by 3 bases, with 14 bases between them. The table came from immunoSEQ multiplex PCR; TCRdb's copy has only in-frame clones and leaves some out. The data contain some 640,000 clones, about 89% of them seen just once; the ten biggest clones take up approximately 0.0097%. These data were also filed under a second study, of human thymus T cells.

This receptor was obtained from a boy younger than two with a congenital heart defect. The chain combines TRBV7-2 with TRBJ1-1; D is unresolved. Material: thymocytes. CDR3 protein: CASSLARVGTHTEAFF. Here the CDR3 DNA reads TGTGCCAGCAGCTTAGCGCGGGTGGGCACCCACACTGAAGCTTTCTTT.